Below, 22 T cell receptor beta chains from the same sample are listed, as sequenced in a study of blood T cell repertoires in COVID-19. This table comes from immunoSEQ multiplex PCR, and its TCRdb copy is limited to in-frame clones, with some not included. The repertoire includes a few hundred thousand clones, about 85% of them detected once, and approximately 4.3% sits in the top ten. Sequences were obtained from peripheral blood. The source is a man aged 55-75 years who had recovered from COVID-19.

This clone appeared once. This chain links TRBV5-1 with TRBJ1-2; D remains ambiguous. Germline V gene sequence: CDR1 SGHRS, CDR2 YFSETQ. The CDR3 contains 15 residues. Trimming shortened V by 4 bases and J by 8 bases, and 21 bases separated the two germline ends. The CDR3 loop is CASSVDGIESKGYTF. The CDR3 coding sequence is TGCGCCAGCAGCGTGGACGGGATCGAAAGTAAAGGCTACACCTTC.

The CDR3 spells CATSDRDNSYNEQFF. Here the CDR3 DNA reads TGTGCCACCAGTGACCGGGACAACTCCTACAATGAGCAGTTCTTC. The chain has TRBV24-1 and TRBJ2-1; tentatively, D is TRBD1 (6 bases). The CDR3 sequence is 15 residues long. V was trimmed by 4 bases and J by 0 bases, leaving 9 bases between them. CDR1 is KGHDR, CDR2 SFDVKD, per germline.

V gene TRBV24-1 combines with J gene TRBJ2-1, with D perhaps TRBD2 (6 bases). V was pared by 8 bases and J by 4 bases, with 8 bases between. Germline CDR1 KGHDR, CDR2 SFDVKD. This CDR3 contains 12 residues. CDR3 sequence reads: CATTGGYNEQFF. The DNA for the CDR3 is TGTGCCACCACTGGGGGGTACAATGAGCAGTTCTTC.

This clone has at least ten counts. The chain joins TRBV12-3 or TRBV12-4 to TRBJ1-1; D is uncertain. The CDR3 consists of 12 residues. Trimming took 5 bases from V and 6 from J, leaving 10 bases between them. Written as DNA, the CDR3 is TGTGCCAGCAGTCCCTCCCTCTCTGAAGCTTTCTTT. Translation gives CASSPSLSEAFF.

The chain's CDR3 is CASSLAGLAPEETQYF. The CDR3 DNA reads as TGTGCCAGCAGCTTGGCAGGACTAGCCCCCGAAGAGACCCAGTACTTC. The chain employs TRBV5-4 and TRBJ2-5, with 8 bases aligning to TRBD2. The CDR3 contains 16 residues. The junction had 7 bases not matched to a gene; V was cut back by 0 bases and J by 3 bases. Germline-derived CDR1 and CDR2 are SGHNT and YYREEE (reference sequence).

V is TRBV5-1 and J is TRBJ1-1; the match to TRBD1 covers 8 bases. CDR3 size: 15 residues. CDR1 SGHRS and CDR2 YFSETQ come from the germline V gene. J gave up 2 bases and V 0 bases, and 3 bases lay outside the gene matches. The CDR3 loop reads CASSLVTGGNTEAFF. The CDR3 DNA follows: TGCGCCAGCAGCTTGGTAACAGGGGGAAACACTGAAGCTTTCTTT.

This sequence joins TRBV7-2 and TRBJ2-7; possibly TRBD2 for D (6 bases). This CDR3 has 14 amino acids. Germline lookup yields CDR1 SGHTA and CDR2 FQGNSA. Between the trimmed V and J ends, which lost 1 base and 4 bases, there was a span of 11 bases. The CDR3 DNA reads TGTGCCAGCAGCTTAGTAATCGGGAGTTACGAGCAGTACTTC. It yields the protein CASSLVIGSYEQYF.

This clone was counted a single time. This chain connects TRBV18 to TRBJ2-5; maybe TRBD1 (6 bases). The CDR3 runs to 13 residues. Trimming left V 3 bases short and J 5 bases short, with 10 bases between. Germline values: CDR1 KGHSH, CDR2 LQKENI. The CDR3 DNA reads TGTGCCAGCTCACCGGGGGCGGGCGAGACCCAGTACTTC. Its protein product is CASSPGAGETQYF. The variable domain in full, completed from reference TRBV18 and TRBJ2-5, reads NAGVMQNPRHLVRRRGQEARLRCSPMKGHSHVYWYRQLPEEGLKFMVYLQKENIIDESGMPKERFSAEFPKEGPSILRIQQVVRGDSAAYFCASSPGAGETQYFGPGTRLLVL.

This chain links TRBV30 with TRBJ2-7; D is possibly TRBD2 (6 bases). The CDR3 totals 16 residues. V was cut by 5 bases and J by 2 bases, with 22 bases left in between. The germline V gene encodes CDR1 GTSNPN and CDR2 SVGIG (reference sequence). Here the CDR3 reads CAWQRLGDRRTYEQYF. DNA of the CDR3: TGTGCCTGGCAAAGACTAGGGGACCGAAGGACCTACGAGCAGTACTTC. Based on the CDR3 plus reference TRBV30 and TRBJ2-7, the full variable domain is SQTIHQWPATLVQPVGSPLSLECTVEGTSNPNLYWYRQAAGRGLQLLFYSVGIGQISSEVPQNLSASRPQDRQFILSSKKLLLSDSGFYLCAWQRLGDRRTYEQYFGPGTRLTVT.

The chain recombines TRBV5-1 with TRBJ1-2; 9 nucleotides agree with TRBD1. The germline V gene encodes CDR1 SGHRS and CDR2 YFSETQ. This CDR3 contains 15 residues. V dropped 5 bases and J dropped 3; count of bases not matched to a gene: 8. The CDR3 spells CASRPGTGKDYGYTF. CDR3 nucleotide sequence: TGCGCCAGCAGGCCTGGGACAGGGAAAGACTATGGCTACACCTTC.

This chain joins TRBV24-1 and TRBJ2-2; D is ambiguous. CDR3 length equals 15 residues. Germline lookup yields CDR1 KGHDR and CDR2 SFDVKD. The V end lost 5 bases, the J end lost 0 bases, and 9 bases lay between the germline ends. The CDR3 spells CATSGGVANTGELFF. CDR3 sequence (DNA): TGTGCCACCAGTGGAGGAGTCGCGAACACCGGGGAGCTGTTTTTT.

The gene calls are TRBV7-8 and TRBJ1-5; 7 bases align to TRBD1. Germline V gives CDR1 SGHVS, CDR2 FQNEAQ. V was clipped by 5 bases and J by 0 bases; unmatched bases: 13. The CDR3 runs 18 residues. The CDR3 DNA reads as TGTGCCAGCAGCACCCAGGGGACAGCGTTTTATAGCAATCAGCCCCAGCATTTT. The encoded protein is CASSTQGTAFYSNQPQHF.

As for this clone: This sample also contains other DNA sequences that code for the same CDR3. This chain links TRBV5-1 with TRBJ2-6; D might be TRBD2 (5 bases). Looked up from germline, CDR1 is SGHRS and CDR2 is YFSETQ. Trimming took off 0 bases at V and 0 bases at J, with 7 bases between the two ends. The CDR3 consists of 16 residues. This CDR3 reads CASSLVGSSGANVLTF. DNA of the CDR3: TGCGCCAGCAGCTTGGTTGGGAGCTCTGGGGCCAACGTCCTGACTTTC.

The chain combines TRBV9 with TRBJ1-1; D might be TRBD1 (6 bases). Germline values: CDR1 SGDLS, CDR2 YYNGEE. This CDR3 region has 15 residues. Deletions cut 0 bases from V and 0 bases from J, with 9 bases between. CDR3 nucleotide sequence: TGTGCCAGCAGCGTAGTGCAGGGGTTGAACACTGAAGCTTTCTTT. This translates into CASSVVQGLNTEAFF.

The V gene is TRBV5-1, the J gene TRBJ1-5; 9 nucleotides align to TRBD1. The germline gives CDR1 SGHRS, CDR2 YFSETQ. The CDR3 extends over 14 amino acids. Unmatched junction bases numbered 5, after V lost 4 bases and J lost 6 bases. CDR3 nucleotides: TGCGCCAGCAGCGTGGACAGGGGAGGTCAGCCCCAGCATTTT. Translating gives CASSVDRGGQPQHF.

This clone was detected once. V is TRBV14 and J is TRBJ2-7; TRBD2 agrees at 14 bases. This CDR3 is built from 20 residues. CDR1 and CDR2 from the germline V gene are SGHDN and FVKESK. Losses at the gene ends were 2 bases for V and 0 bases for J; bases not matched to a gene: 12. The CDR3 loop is CASSQRGGTSGGASSYEQYF. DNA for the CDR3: TGTGCCAGCAGCCAACGGGGCGGGACTAGCGGGGGCGCGAGCTCCTACGAGCAGTACTTC.

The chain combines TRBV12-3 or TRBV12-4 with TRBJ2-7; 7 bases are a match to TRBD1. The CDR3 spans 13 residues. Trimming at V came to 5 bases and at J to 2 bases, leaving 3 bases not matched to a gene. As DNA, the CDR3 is TGTGCCAGCAGTATGACAGGGCCCTACGAGCAGTACTTC. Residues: CASSMTGPYEQYF.

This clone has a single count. For the CDR3, the DNA is TGTGCCAGCAGCGAGGGGACAGAACTGAACACTGAAGCTTTCTTT. Amino acid sequence: CASSEGTELNTEAFF. V gene TRBV9 combines with J gene TRBJ1-1; 7 nucleotides agree with TRBD1. The CDR3 sequence is 15 residues long. V shed 3 bases and J 0 bases; nucleotides not matched to a gene: 5. The V gene's germline CDR1 is SGDLS and CDR2 YYNGEE.

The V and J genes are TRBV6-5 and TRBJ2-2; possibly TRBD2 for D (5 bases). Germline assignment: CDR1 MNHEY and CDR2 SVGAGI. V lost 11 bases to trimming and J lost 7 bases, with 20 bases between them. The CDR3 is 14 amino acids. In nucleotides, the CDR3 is TGTGCCGGACTCCTGAAGGGCGTCGACGGGGAGCTGTTTTTT. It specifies CAGLLKGVDGELFF.

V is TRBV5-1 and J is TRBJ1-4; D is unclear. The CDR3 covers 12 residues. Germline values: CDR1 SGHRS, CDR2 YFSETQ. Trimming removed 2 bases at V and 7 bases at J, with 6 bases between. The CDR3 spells CASSLPGEKLFF. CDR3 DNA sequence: TGCGCCAGCAGCTTACCGGGTGAAAAACTGTTTTTT.

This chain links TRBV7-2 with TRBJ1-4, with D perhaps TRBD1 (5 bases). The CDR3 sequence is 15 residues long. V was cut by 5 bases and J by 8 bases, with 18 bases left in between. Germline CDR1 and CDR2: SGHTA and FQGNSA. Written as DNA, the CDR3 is TGTGCCAGCAGCCCCCGTTTCATATCAGGGGAAAAACTGTTTTTT. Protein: CASSPRFISGEKLFF.

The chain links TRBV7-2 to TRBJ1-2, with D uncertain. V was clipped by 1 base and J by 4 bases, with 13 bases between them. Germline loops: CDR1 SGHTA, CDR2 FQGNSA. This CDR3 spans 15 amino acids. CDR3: CASSLDGRRSYGYTF. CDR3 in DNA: TGTGCCAGCAGCTTAGACGGGAGGAGATCCTATGGCTACACCTTC.